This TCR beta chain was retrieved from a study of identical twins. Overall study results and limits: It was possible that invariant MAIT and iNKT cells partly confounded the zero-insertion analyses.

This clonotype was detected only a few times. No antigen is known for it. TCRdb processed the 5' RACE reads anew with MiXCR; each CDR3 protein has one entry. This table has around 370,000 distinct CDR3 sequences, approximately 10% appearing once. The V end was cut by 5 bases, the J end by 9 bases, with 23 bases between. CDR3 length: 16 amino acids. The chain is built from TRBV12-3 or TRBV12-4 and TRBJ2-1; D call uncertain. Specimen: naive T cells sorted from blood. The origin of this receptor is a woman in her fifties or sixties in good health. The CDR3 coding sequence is TGTGCCAGCAGTCTCGATAAGGAGTCACCTGCAACTGAGCAGTTCTTC. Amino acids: CASSLDKESPATEQFF.